Listed below are T cell receptor beta chains from one sample, sequenced in a study of glioma-infiltrating T cells. From the multiplex PCR reads, TCRdb called clonotypes with MiXCR, one entry per CDR3 protein. This table holds about 93,000 distinct CDR3 sequences, roughly 40% found once. Sample: glioma tissue, nonneoplastic brain tissue, or PBMCs (not recorded which). The receptors come from a human donor with low-grade glioma or glioblastoma, undergoing nonglioma brain surgery, or in good health (not recorded which). CDR3s leave out the opening cysteine and the closing phenylalanine or tryptophan.

v_call	j_call	cdr3_aa
TRBV14	TRBJ1-1	ASSQDLRLEAF
TRBV28	TRBJ2-5	ASSSLGGPQY
TRBV6-4	TRBJ2-1	ASSRTSGGSSYNEQF
TRBV10-1	TRBJ2-1	ATSDGVNKQF
TRBV27	TRBJ2-1	ASSFQGVYNEQF
TRBV7-9	TRBJ2-7	ASSQTGYEQY
TRBV11-1	TRBJ2-7	ASSPQTRGSYEQY
TRBV3-1	TRBJ2-7	ASSPLGLKGSYEQY
TRBV6-5	TRBJ2-3	ASSYRTVDTDTQY
TRBV19	TRBJ2-1	ASSIDYSYNEQF
TRBV20-1	TRBJ2-7	SGSVPHNRGRIVYEQY
TRBV7-3	TRBJ2-7	ASSLDRLASEQY
TRBV16	TRBJ2-1	ASSQSANSYNEQF
TRBV4-1	TRBJ2-1	ASSQDEGALQL
TRBV4-2	TRBJ2-1	ASSQGGQCGEQF
TRBV28	TRBJ1-6	ASSWTRAGSPLH
TRBV11-3	TRBJ2-1	ASSLHLRDRVNGQF
TRBV28	TRBJ1-5	ASSFGYQPQH
TRBV5-1	TRBJ1-3	ASSLGQNYGSGNTIY
TRBV11-2	TRBJ2-1	ASSSGSFGYNEQF
TRBV19	TRBJ2-7	ASYSGYEQY
TRBV20-1	TRBJ1-4	SAPDTGGEKLF
TRBV27	TRBJ1-2	VSSLQGLDGYT
TRBV4-2	TRBJ2-5	ASSQGSGDGKETQY
TRBV20-1	TRBJ2-4	SAIRDRQNIQY
TRBV18	TRBJ1-5	ASSPVGLNQPQH
TRBV7-2	TRBJ1-1	ASSLRMNTEAF
TRBV25-1	TRBJ2-5	ASTLRGTQY
TRBV14	TRBJ1-1	ASSQRQGIMNTEAF
TRBV6-2/TRBV6-3	TRBJ1-3	ASGLGVISGNTIY
TRBV7-3	TRBJ2-1	ASSFEGAPNNEQF
TRBV6-8	TRBJ2-3	ASSLERGGSSDTQY
TRBV27	TRBJ1-1	ASSWGPVETQF
TRBV4-3	TRBJ2-3	ASSRGGTSGLNTDTQY
TRBV12-3/TRBV12-4	TRBJ1-5	ASILSGVSQPQH
TRBV29-1	TRBJ2-5	SVEVDSIWQETQY
TRBV27	TRBJ2-1	ASSLSLADSYEQF
TRBV28	TRBJ2-1	ASRSIDGIWTGEQF
TRBV6-6	TRBJ2-7	ASSYGGTGDEQY
TRBV6-5	TRBJ2-7	ASSSDRTSGRLYEQY
TRBV7-2	TRBJ2-5	ASSPRELAGRETQY
TRBV7-9	TRBJ2-3	ASSLLAGGTDTQY
TRBV6-1	TRBJ2-1	ASRNVRDRGGNEQF
TRBV6-2/TRBV6-3	TRBJ2-5	ASSYGLARETQY
TRBV27	TRBJ2-2	ASSFTESAGELC